This is a list of T cell receptor beta chains from one sample in a study of shared clonotypes between healthy human individuals. Only in-frame clones appear in the TCRdb table, and some are missing; sequencing was by immunoSEQ multiplex PCR. The sample holds about 330,000 clones, around 90% seen once. Sequenced input: memory CD8+ T cells sorted from blood. The receptors derive from a man between 18 and 35 years old in good health. Each CDR3 is given with its conserved first and last residue. A D gene is named only where the DNA matches it firmly. Size values are once, few and many counts, or a class for expanded clones, and some rows have none.

>NA|TRBJ2-7|TRBV19|few
CASSIGPYYEQYF
TGTGCCAGTAGTATCGGTCCATACTACGAGCAGTACTTC
>TRBD1|TRBJ1-1|TRBV5-6|once
CASSLGPGQKAFF
TGTGCCAGCAGCTTAGGGCCGGGACAGAAAGCTTTCTTT
>NA|TRBJ1-2|TRBV30|NA
CAWSQRPQVPVYGYTF
TGTGCCTGGAGTCAGCGGCCACAGGTCCCTGTCTATGGCTACACCTTC
>TRBD1|TRBJ1-1|TRBV9|NA
CASSGGGTGLFTEAFF
TGTGCCAGCAGCGGTGGAGGGACAGGGTTATTCACTGAAGCTTTCTTT
>TRBD1|TRBJ1-1|TRBV9|NA
CASSPRRGLKGDTEAFF
TGTGCCAGCAGCCCGCGTAGGGGGCTAAAAGGGGATACTGAAGCTTTCTTT
>NA|TRBJ1-2|TRBV27|NA
CATRGSNYGYTF
TGTGCCACCAGGGGATCTAACTATGGCTACACCTTC
>NA|TRBJ1-2|TRBV10-3|NA
CAISEVSDQWGRTNYGYTF
TGTGCCATCAGTGAGGTTTCTGACCAATGGGGACGGACTAACTATGGCTACACCTTC
>NA|TRBJ1-3|TRBV9|many
CASSIDLLAGNTIYF
TGTGCCAGCAGCATCGACCTTCTAGCTGGAAACACCATATATTTT
>NA|TRBJ2-3|TRBV6-6|NA
CASSLGLDTQYF
TGTGCCAGCAGCCTAGGCCTCGATACGCAGTATTTT
>NA|TRBJ2-2|TRBV10-1|NA
CASPLGVNTGELFF
TGCGCCAGCCCGCTGGGGGTGAACACCGGGGAGCTGTTTTTT
>NA|TRBJ1-2|TRBV10-3|NA
CAISEVGRGSYGYTF
TGTGCCATCAGTGAGGTAGGGCGAGGGAGCTATGGCTACACCTTC
>TRBD1|TRBJ2-7|TRBV7-9|few
CASSLEGTGSYEQYF
TGTGCCAGCAGCTTAGAGGGGACAGGGTCCTACGAGCAGTACTTC
>TRBD2|TRBJ2-4|TRBV5-6|once
CASSHGTSSWGIQYF
TGTGCCAGCAGCCACGGGACTAGCTCGTGGGGCATTCAGTACTTC
>TRBD2|TRBJ2-1|TRBV4-1|NA
CASSQGLASYNEQFF
TGCGCCAGCAGCCAGGGACTAGCGTCCTACAATGAGCAGTTCTTC
>NA|TRBJ1-1|TRBV6-5|NA
CASTSGTSGLGAFF
TGTGCCAGCACTTCCGGGACATCGGGACTCGGGGCTTTCTTT
>NA|TRBJ2-7|TRBV27|NA
CASSQGILAYEQYF
TGTGCCAGCAGTCAAGGGATTTTAGCCTACGAGCAGTACTTC
>NA|TRBJ2-3|TRBV4-3|NA
CASSQALRPRRTDTQYF
TGCGCCAGCAGCCAAGCCCTGAGGCCCCGCCGCACAGATACGCAGTATTTT
>NA|TRBJ1-5|TRBV6-4|NA
CASSDLGTLPRGNQPQHF
TGTGCCAGCAGTGACTTAGGGACACTCCCTAGGGGCAATCAGCCCCAGCATTTT
>NA|TRBJ2-7|TRBV6-1|NA
CASSDHGTFRDYEQYF
TGTGCCAGCAGTGACCACGGGACATTCCGGGACTACGAGCAGTACTTC
>TRBD1|TRBJ1-2|TRBV10-1|NA
CASRQTGGEVYGYTF
TGCGCCAGCAGGCAGACAGGGGGCGAGGTCTATGGCTACACCTTC
>TRBD1|TRBJ1-1|TRBV28|NA
CASRGQGENTEAFF
TGTGCCAGCAGGGGACAGGGGGAGAACACTGAAGCTTTCTTT
>TRBD1|TRBJ1-2|TRBV30|NA
CAWSGTGGSYGYTF
TGTGCCTGGAGTGGGACAGGGGGCAGCTATGGCTACACCTTC
>NA|TRBJ2-7|TRBV4-3|NA
CASSQTLSGPTYEQYF
TGCGCCAGCAGCCAAACGTTAAGCGGACCTACCTACGAGCAGTACTTC
>TRBD2|TRBJ2-7|TRBV27|NA
CASSSPRLAGGEGIYEQYF
TGTGCCAGCAGTAGCCCTCGGCTAGCGGGAGGTGAAGGGATCTACGAGCAGTACTTC
>TRBD1|TRBJ1-2|TRBV11-2|NA
CASSFSVDRGVTYGYTF
TGTGCCAGCAGCTTCTCAGTGGACAGGGGAGTAACTTATGGCTACACCTTC
>TRBD1|TRBJ1-1|TRBV29-1|NA
CSVRTGAPEAFF
TGCAGCGTGCGGACAGGGGCTCCTGAAGCTTTCTTT
>NA|TRBJ1-2|TRBV2|NA
CASSEYPVRYGYTF
TGTGCCAGCAGTGAATACCCAGTACGGTATGGCTACACCTTC
>NA|TRBJ2-7|TRBV10-3|NA
CAIRRESTYEQYF
TGTGCCATCCGGCGGGAATCGACCTACGAGCAGTACTTC
>TRBD2|TRBJ2-1|TRBV7-2|NA
CASSFGLAGGPDEQFF
TGTGCCAGCAGCTTCGGGCTAGCGGGGGGCCCGGATGAGCAGTTCTTC
>NA|TRBJ1-1|TRBV29-1|NA
CSVEAEAFF
TGCAGCGTTGAGGCTGAAGCTTTCTTT
>TRBD1|TRBJ2-7|TRBV7-9|NA
CASSFPGQGSYEQYF
TGTGCCAGCAGCTTCCCGGGACAGGGCTCCTACGAGCAGTACTTC
>NA|TRBJ2-1|TRBV9|NA
CASSVGGSYNEQFF
TGTGCCAGCAGCGTAGGGGGATCCTACAATGAGCAGTTCTTC
>NA|TRBJ2-5|TRBV7-6|NA
CASSLAHRETQYF
TGTGCCAGCAGCTTAGCGCACCGGGAGACCCAGTACTTC
>NA|TRBJ2-6|TRBV11-2|NA
CASSLDKTGANVLTF
TGTGCCAGCAGCTTAGATAAGACTGGGGCCAACGTCCTGACTTTC
>TRBD1|TRBJ2-7|TRBV28|NA
CASSPTGQGMYEQYF
TGTGCCAGCAGTCCCACGGGACAGGGTATGTACGAGCAGTACTTC
>NA|TRBJ2-2|TRBV10-2|NA
CASVQWVGEYGGELFF
TGCGCCAGTGTTCAATGGGTTGGGGAGTATGGCGGGGAGCTGTTTTTT
>NA|TRBJ2-2|TRBV9|NA
CASSVGNLPGELFF
TGTGCCAGCAGCGTAGGGAACCTCCCGGGGGAGCTGTTTTTT
>NA|TRBJ1-1|TRBV4-1|NA
CASSQDGGNTEAFF
TGCGCCAGCAGCCAAGATGGGGGGAACACTGAAGCTTTCTTT
>TRBD1|TRBJ1-1|TRBV6-6|NA
CASSWDRGAEAFF
TGTGCCAGCAGCTGGGACAGGGGCGCTGAAGCTTTCTTT
>NA|TRBJ1-3|TRBV10-3|NA
CAISVGTPPGNTIYF
TGTGCCATCAGTGTGGGGACTCCTCCTGGAAACACCATATATTTT
>NA|TRBJ1-4|TRBV7-6|once
CASSLNGLTEKLFF
TGTGCCAGCAGCTTAAATGGATTAACGGAAAAACTGTTTTTT
>NA|TRBJ1-2|TRBV10-3|NA
CAIGFGTHYGYTF
TGTGCCATCGGTTTCGGGACCCACTATGGCTACACCTTC
>TRBD2|TRBJ2-1|TRBV28|NA
CASRYGTSGYNEQFF
TGTGCCAGCAGGTACGGGACTAGCGGGTACAATGAGCAGTTCTTC
>NA|TRBJ2-7|TRBV7-8|few
CASSLVGQAYEQYF
TGTGCCAGCAGCTTAGTCGGCCAGGCCTACGAGCAGTACTTC
>NA|TRBJ1-2|TRBV30|many
CAWSVPMGINYGYTF
TGTGCCTGGAGTGTACCGATGGGGATTAACTATGGCTACACCTTC
>NA|TRBJ1-5|TRBV6-1|once
CASSENGNNQPQHF
TGTGCCAGCAGTGAAAACGGGAACAATCAGCCCCAGCATTTT
>TRBD1|TRBJ2-7|TRBV2|NA
CASRGTGASEQYF
TGTGCCAGTCGCGGGACAGGGGCGTCCGAGCAGTACTTC
>NA|TRBJ2-7|TRBV11-3|NA
CASSLGAVYEQYF
TGTGCCAGCAGCTTAGGGGCAGTGTACGAGCAGTACTTC
>TRBD2|TRBJ2-7|TRBV4-3|NA
CASSQGLAGGENTEEQYF
TGCGCCAGCAGCCAAGGACTAGCGGGAGGGGAGAATACGGAGGAGCAGTACTTC
>NA|TRBJ1-1|TRBV7-4|NA
CASSPRTEKNTEAFF
TGTGCCAGCAGCCCTCGGACGGAAAAGAACACTGAAGCTTTCTTT
>NA|TRBJ2-7|TRBV9|once
CASRLEDGGTAQEQYF
TGTGCCAGCAGACTGGAGGACGGGGGCACAGCTCAAGAGCAGTACTTC